These 28 T cell receptor beta chains were all obtained from the same sample, sequenced in a study of technical replicates of blood from a handful of donors. Sequencing used immunoSEQ multiplex PCR; TCRdb keeps in-frame clones, though not all of them. The data show 65,000 to 95,000 clones, around 94% seen once. The sequenced sample consisted of T cells isolated from PBMCs. The receptors were gathered from a human donor in good health.

This chain links TRBV28 with TRBJ2-7, with 13 positions matching TRBD2. V gave up 6 bases and J gave up 2 bases; unmatched junction bases: 4. CDR3 length: 15 amino acids. Germline V gene data show CDR1 as MDHEN and CDR2 as SYDVKM. The CDR3 reads CASSWGLAGTYEQYF. CDR3 nucleotide sequence: TGTGCCAGCAGCTGGGGACTAGCGGGAACCTACGAGCAGTACTTC.

CDR3 in amino acids: CASRNTGVGNTIYF. In DNA form, the CDR3 reads TGTGCCAGTAGGAATACAGGGGTCGGAAACACCATATATTTT. The genes are TRBV19 and TRBJ1-3, with 7 bases identical to TRBD1. Germline-derived CDR1 and CDR2 are LNHDA and SQIVND (reference sequence). This CDR3 has 14 amino acids. V dropped 6 bases and J dropped 4; count of bases not matched to a gene: 6. The full variable domain, completed using reference TRBV19 and TRBJ1-3, is DGGITQSPKYLFRKEGQNVTLSCEQNLNHDAMYWYRQDPGQGLRLIYYSQIVNDFQKGDIAEGYSVSREKKESFPLTVTSAQKNPTAFYLCASRNTGVGNTIYFGEGSWLTVV.

The V call is TRBV4-2, the J call TRBJ1-2; 7 bases align to TRBD1. The junction had 9 bases not matched to a gene; V was cut back by 3 bases and J by 5 bases. CDR3 length: 15 residues. Germline CDR1 is LGHNA and CDR2 is YNFKEQ. CDR3 sequence: CASSQHTGQSYGYTF. CDR3 nucleotides: TGTGCCAGCAGCCAGCATACGGGACAGAGTTATGGCTACACCTTC.

This clone came up a few times. V gene TRBV9 combines with J gene TRBJ1-1, with a possible D match to TRBD1 (6 bases). V lost 3 bases, J lost 7 bases, and 13 bases lay in between. The CDR3 has 13 amino acids. CDR1 is SGDLS and CDR2 is YYNGEE in the germline V gene. CDR3 sequence (DNA): TGTGCCAGCAGCGATTCACAGGGTTTTGAAGCTTTCTTT. It is translated as CASSDSQGFEAFF.

J is TRBJ1-1 and V is TRBV27; 7 nucleotides agree with TRBD1. V shed 7 bases and J 2 bases; nucleotides not matched to a gene: 4. Germline V gives CDR1 MNHEY, CDR2 SMNVEV (reference sequence). This CDR3 spans 13 amino acids. The CDR3 DNA sequence: TGTGCCAGCAAGACAGGGCTCAACACTGAAGCTTTCTTT. It specifies CASKTGLNTEAFF.

The chain uses TRBV10-2 and TRBJ2-7; 7 bases align to TRBD2. Trimming took 2 bases from V and 2 from J; bases not matched to a gene: 0. Germline loops: CDR1 WSHSY, CDR2 SAAADI. This CDR3 contains 13 residues. The CDR3, as DNA: TGCGCCAGCAGTGAGGGACTAGCCTACGAGCAGTACTTC. This gives the protein CASSEGLAYEQYF.

Written as DNA, the CDR3 is TGTGCCAGCAGTCCCACTGGTTTGGGACTACCTGAAGCTTTCTTT. As protein: CASSPTGLGLPEAFF. V usage is TRBV28 and J usage is TRBJ1-1, with D perhaps matching TRBD1 (5 bases). Trimming left V 5 bases short and J 6 bases short, with 19 bases between. This CDR3 contains 15 residues. Germline V gene lookup returns CDR1 MDHEN and CDR2 SYDVKM.

The chain employs TRBV15 and TRBJ2-7; D is perhaps TRBD2 (5 bases). CDR1 LNHNV and CDR2 YYDKDF come from the germline V gene (reference sequence). The CDR3 has 15 residues. The germline V and J ends were trimmed by 1 base and 3 bases, with 13 bases remaining between them. CDR3: CATSRVGVVGYEQYF. CDR3 bases: TGTGCCACCAGCAGAGTGGGAGTAGTCGGCTACGAGCAGTACTTC.

This clone was counted once. This chain joins TRBV6-5 and TRBJ2-1; D is possibly TRBD1 (6 bases). CDR3 length: 14 amino acids. Per germline, CDR1 MNHEY and CDR2 SVGAGI. V gave up 5 bases and J gave up 5 bases, with 13 bases separating them. This chain's CDR3 is CASSEQGQHNEQFF. The CDR3 DNA is TGTGCCAGCAGTGAACAGGGCCAACACAATGAGCAGTTCTTC.

V is TRBV29-1 and J is TRBJ2-1; 8 positions match TRBD1. Trimming cost V 6 bases and J 5 bases; bases outside gene matches: 6. Germline lookup yields CDR1 SQVTM and CDR2 ANQGSEA. The CDR3 is made up of 13 amino acids. The CDR3 DNA reads TGCAGCGTCGACCCGACAGGGGACAATGAGCAGTTCTTC. It codes for CSVDPTGDNEQFF.

V and J are TRBV7-3 and TRBJ2-1; D might be TRBD2 (6 bases). The CDR3 has 15 residues. Germline V lookup: CDR1 SGHTA, CDR2 FQGTGA. V lost 2 bases, J lost 8 bases, and 16 bases lay in between. CDR3 coding DNA: TGTGCCAGCAGCTTACTCAGACGGGAGCGGCATGAGCAGTTCTTC. Translation: CASSLLRRERHEQFF.

This clone was detected once. This chain joins TRBV5-1 and TRBJ2-1; D is undetermined. Germline V gene lookup returns CDR1 SGHRS and CDR2 YFSETQ. Trimming took 1 base from V and 0 from J, leaving 8 bases between them. This CDR3 comprises 15 residues. This CDR3 reads CASSLLGVSYNEQFF. In DNA form, the CDR3 reads TGCGCCAGCAGCTTGCTGGGCGTCTCCTACAATGAGCAGTTCTTC.

The chain uses TRBV21-1 and TRBJ1-5; whether TRBD1, the table's D call, matches the DNA was not checked. TRBV21-1 is a recognized pseudogene. The CDR3 contains 20 residues. The CDR3 sequence is CASSKPKKLDRGIGNQPQHF. As DNA, the CDR3 is TGTGCCAGCAGCAAACCGAAGAAACTGGACAGGGGGATTGGCAATCAGCCCCAGCATTTT.

The rearrangement uses TRBV29-1 and TRBJ2-5, with D perhaps TRBD1 (5 bases). This CDR3 is built from 12 residues. Germline CDR1 is SQVTM and CDR2 is ANQGSEA. Trimming took off 5 bases at V and 5 bases at J, with 12 bases between the two ends. The CDR3 here is CSVRQLGETQYF. The CDR3 bases are TGCAGCGTTCGACAGTTGGGGGAGACCCAGTACTTC.

This chain connects TRBV5-8 to TRBJ2-3, with D tentatively TRBD2 (6 bases). The V end was cut by 5 bases, the J end by 5 bases, with 9 bases between. Germline lookup yields CDR1 SGHTS and CDR2 YDEGEE. This CDR3 has 12 amino acids. CDR3 nucleotides: TGTGCCAGCAGGGGGACTGTAGATACGCAGTATTTT. Translated: CASRGTVDTQYF.

The chain is built from TRBV28 and TRBJ2-3; D gene uncertain. CDR1 MDHEN and CDR2 SYDVKM come from the germline V gene. The CDR3 extends over 11 amino acids. The V end was cut by 10 bases, the J end by 1 base, with 6 bases between. The DNA of the CDR3 is TGTGCCACCACTCGCACAGATACGCAGTATTTT. Its translation: CATTRTDTQYF.

This chain links TRBV5-6 with TRBJ2-6, with 7 bases aligning to TRBD1. The V gene end was trimmed by 4 bases and the J gene end by 3 bases; junction bases not matched to a gene: 4. The germline V gene has CDR1 SGHDT and CDR2 YYEEEE. The length of the CDR3 is 15 residues. In DNA, the CDR3 is TGTGCCAGCAGCCAAGACAGGGTTGGGGCCAACGTCCTGACTTTC. Amino acid sequence: CASSQDRVGANVLTF.

The gene calls are TRBV14 and TRBJ2-5; D unclear. There are 16 residues in the CDR3. The germline V gene encodes CDR1 SGHDN and CDR2 FVKESK. V was shortened by 2 bases and J by 2 bases, with 15 bases between the two germline ends. The CDR3 loop reads CASSQTSGRIQETQYF. DNA for the CDR3: TGTGCCAGCAGCCAAACGTCCGGCAGGATACAAGAGACCCAGTACTTC.

The chain employs TRBV2 and TRBJ2-1, with 9 bases lining up with TRBD2. The CDR3 runs 16 residues. Germline lookup yields CDR1 SNHLY and CDR2 FYNNEI. V lost 5 bases, J lost 7 bases, and 12 bases stayed unmatched. The CDR3: CASSPKLAGTINEQFF. The CDR3 DNA is TGTGCCAGCAGTCCGAAGCTAGCGGGAACCATAAATGAGCAGTTCTTC.

V gene TRBV19 combines with J gene TRBJ2-3, with D tentatively TRBD2 (6 bases). V lost 3 bases and J 1 base, leaving 8 bases between the germline ends. Germline-derived CDR1 and CDR2 are LNHDA and SQIVND (reference sequence). This CDR3 is built from 14 residues. CDR3 DNA sequence: TGTGCCAGTAGTATGGAGGGTCGCACAGATACGCAGTATTTT. This gives the protein CASSMEGRTDTQYF.

This clone has a single count. The V and J genes are TRBV30 and TRBJ1-3; D is unresolved. Trimming removed 0 bases at V and 0 bases at J, with 12 bases between. Germline V gene sequence: CDR1 GTSNPN, CDR2 SVGIG (reference sequence). The CDR3 loop spans 16 amino acids. The CDR3 protein is CAWSVRLYYSGNTIYF. DNA for the CDR3: TGTGCCTGGAGTGTCCGTCTGTACTACTCTGGAAACACCATATATTTT.

J is TRBJ1-1 and V is TRBV30; D is perhaps TRBD1 (5 bases). Trimming shortened V by 0 bases and J by 1 base, and 6 bases separated the two germline ends. The CDR3 has 13 residues. The V gene's germline CDR1 is GTSNPN and CDR2 SVGIG (reference sequence). The CDR3 sequence is CAWSVGENTEAFF. DNA for the CDR3: TGTGCCTGGAGTGTAGGGGAGAACACTGAAGCTTTCTTT.

The rearrangement joins TRBV19 to TRBJ1-4, with 7 bases that match TRBD1. Unmatched junction bases numbered 7, after V lost 7 bases and J lost 8 bases. Germline V gene data show CDR1 as LNHDA and CDR2 as SQIVND (reference sequence). The CDR3 has 13 residues. CDR3 residues: CASKDRVGEKLFF. The CDR3 coding sequence is TGTGCCAGTAAAGACAGGGTGGGAGAAAAACTGTTTTTT.

The rearrangement links TRBV27 to TRBJ2-1, with 11 positions matching TRBD2. Unmatched junction bases numbered 5, after V lost 2 bases and J lost 8 bases. Germline V lookup: CDR1 MNHEY, CDR2 SMNVEV (reference sequence). The CDR3 totals 15 residues. Here the CDR3 reads CASSLIWTSGHEQFF. CDR3 nucleotides: TGTGCCAGCAGTTTAATTTGGACTAGCGGGCATGAGCAGTTCTTC.

CDR3 nucleotides: TGTGCCAGCAGCCGCAACGACAGGGGAGGGCCGGGACTAGCGGGAGGGGGCTCCTACGAGCAGTACTTC. Encoded protein: CASSRNDRGGPGLAGGGSYEQYF. The chain has TRBV4-2 and TRBJ2-7; 16 bases map to TRBD2. With V trimmed by 4 bases and J by 0 bases, 21 bases remained unmatched. Germline lookup yields CDR1 LGHNA and CDR2 YNFKEQ. This CDR3 comprises 23 residues.

J is TRBJ2-7 and V is TRBV5-4, with a possible D match to TRBD1 (7 bases). The germline gives CDR1 SGHNT, CDR2 YYREEE (reference sequence). The CDR3 is 14 amino acids. V lost 5 bases, J lost 3 bases, and 15 bases lay in between. The CDR3 DNA reads as TGTGCCAGCAGTACCCCAGGGGGAGGCTACGAGCAGTACTTC. Protein: CASSTPGGGYEQYF.

V usage is TRBV6-5 and J usage is TRBJ2-1; 7 bases agree with TRBD2. Losses at the gene ends were 2 bases for V and 10 bases for J; bases not matched to a gene: 11. CDR1 and CDR2 from the germline V gene are MNHEY and SVGAGI. This CDR3 region has 15 residues. CDR3 bases: TGTGCCAGCAGTTACCCGACTTCGCGGGGAGGGGAGCAGTTCTTC. Amino acids: CASSYPTSRGGEQFF.

The rearrangement links TRBV18 to TRBJ2-1, with a tentative D call TRBD1 (6 bases). Germline V lookup: CDR1 KGHSH, CDR2 LQKENI. CDR3 length equals 13 residues. Deletions cut 3 bases from V and 7 bases from J, with 10 bases between. The CDR3 DNA reads as TGTGCCAGCTCACCGCTACAGGGAAATGAGCAGTTCTTC. Encoded protein: CASSPLQGNEQFF.